The rows below give T cell receptor beta chains drawn from one sample of a study of T cell responses to AZD1222 COVID-19 vaccine. The assay was immunoSEQ multiplex PCR, and TCRdb's table has in-frame clones only and misses some. The sample consists of about 140,000 clones, 90% of them appearing once. The source was peripheral blood, collected on day 0 of AZD1222 vaccination. The receptor set was obtained from an adult in good health. CDR3s include the opening cysteine and the closing phenylalanine or tryptophan. Fields, in order: D gene, clone size, V gene, J gene, CDR3 DNA, CDR3 protein. The D gene is left open where the match is weak. Clone size is stated in some rows and not others, as once, few, many or a class when expanded.

d_gene: NA; abundance: few; v_gene: TRBV5-1; j_gene: TRBJ1-4; CDR3nt: TGCGCCAGCAGCTTGGCACAAAATGAAAAACTGTTTTTT; CDR3aa: CASSLAQNEKLFF
d_gene: TRBD2; abundance: NA; v_gene: TRBV5-5; j_gene: TRBJ2-1; CDR3nt: TGTGCCAGCAGCGGGGACTACTCCTACAATGAGCAGTTCTTC; CDR3aa: CASSGDYSYNEQFF
d_gene: NA; abundance: NA; v_gene: TRBV29-1; j_gene: TRBJ2-3; CDR3nt: TGCAGCGTTGAAGGAGGTGCAGGTACGCAGTATTTT; CDR3aa: CSVEGGAGTQYF
d_gene: NA; abundance: NA; v_gene: TRBV2; j_gene: TRBJ1-2; CDR3nt: TGTGCCAGCAGAGAGGTAGGACAGCCTCTCTATGGCTACACCTTC; CDR3aa: CASREVGQPLYGYTF
d_gene: NA; abundance: NA; v_gene: TRBV29-1; j_gene: TRBJ1-2; CDR3nt: TGCAGTGTATTGGACAGAGCCTATGGCTACACCTTC; CDR3aa: CSVLDRAYGYTF
d_gene: NA; abundance: NA; v_gene: TRBV4-1; j_gene: TRBJ1-1; CDR3nt: TGCGCCAGCAGCCAAGGTTACGCGGGGGTGAACACTGAAGCTTTCTTT; CDR3aa: CASSQGYAGVNTEAFF
d_gene: NA; abundance: NA; v_gene: TRBV9; j_gene: TRBJ1-2; CDR3nt: TGTGCCAGCAGCGTCGGAGGGGGGATCGGTGGCTACACCTTC; CDR3aa: CASSVGGGIGGYTF
d_gene: NA; abundance: NA; v_gene: TRBV18; j_gene: TRBJ2-2; CDR3nt: TGTGCCAGCTCACCACAAGACACCGGGGAGCTGTTTTTT; CDR3aa: CASSPQDTGELFF
d_gene: NA; abundance: NA; v_gene: TRBV11-3; j_gene: TRBJ2-2; CDR3nt: TGTGCCAGCAGCTTAACTTTGCCGAACACCGGGGAGCTGTTTTTT; CDR3aa: CASSLTLPNTGELFF
d_gene: TRBD1; abundance: NA; v_gene: TRBV18; j_gene: TRBJ1-2; CDR3nt: TGTGCCAGCTCACCCACGGGACAGGTTAACTATGGCTACACCTTC; CDR3aa: CASSPTGQVNYGYTF
d_gene: NA; abundance: NA; v_gene: TRBV7-2; j_gene: TRBJ1-2; CDR3nt: TGTGCCAGCAGCTTAGCAACAGGCGCCGGGGGAGGCTACACCTTC; CDR3aa: CASSLATGAGGGYTF
d_gene: NA; abundance: NA; v_gene: TRBV11-2; j_gene: TRBJ2-7; CDR3nt: TGTGCCAGCAGCTTAAGAGACGCGTCGGCAGACTACGAGCAGTACTTC; CDR3aa: CASSLRDASADYEQYF
d_gene: NA; abundance: NA; v_gene: TRBV19; j_gene: TRBJ1-4; CDR3nt: TGTGCCAGTACCTCAAACCGGGACCCAACGGCTAATGAAAAACTGTTTTTT; CDR3aa: CASTSNRDPTANEKLFF
d_gene: TRBD2; abundance: NA; v_gene: TRBV6-1; j_gene: TRBJ2-2; CDR3nt: TGTGCCAGCAGTGTCAGCGGGGGAATGTACACCGGGGAGCTGTTTTTT; CDR3aa: CASSVSGGMYTGELFF
d_gene: TRBD1; abundance: NA; v_gene: TRBV10-2; j_gene: TRBJ1-5; CDR3nt: TGCGCCAGCAGTGGGGGGACAGGGTACGTTCAGCCCCAGCATTTT; CDR3aa: CASSGGTGYVQPQHF
d_gene: NA; abundance: NA; v_gene: TRBV24-1; j_gene: TRBJ2-1; CDR3nt: TGTGCCACCAGTGATTTGAGGCGGAACAATGAGCAGTTCTTC; CDR3aa: CATSDLRRNNEQFF
d_gene: NA; abundance: NA; v_gene: TRBV27; j_gene: TRBJ1-2; CDR3nt: TGTGCCAGCAGTCTCTCCCTTCCGGGACAAATGGGCCATGGCTACACCTTC; CDR3aa: CASSLSLPGQMGHGYTF
d_gene: NA; abundance: NA; v_gene: TRBV2; j_gene: TRBJ2-7; CDR3nt: TGTGCCAGCACTGCGGGCACGATGGACTACGAGCAGTACTTC; CDR3aa: CASTAGTMDYEQYF
d_gene: TRBD2; abundance: NA; v_gene: TRBV7-2; j_gene: TRBJ2-1; CDR3nt: TGTGCCAGCAGCCAAAGCGGGAGGGCGAACAATGAGCAGTTCTTC; CDR3aa: CASSQSGRANNEQFF
d_gene: NA; abundance: NA; v_gene: TRBV9; j_gene: TRBJ2-5; CDR3nt: TGTGCCAGCAGCGTAGAGACAGGAGAGACCCAGTACTTC; CDR3aa: CASSVETGETQYF
d_gene: NA; abundance: few; v_gene: TRBV23-1; j_gene: TRBJ2-3; CDR3nt: TGCGCCAGCAGTCACCCGACCCAACGAGCGGAGACAGATACGCAGTATTTT; CDR3aa: CASSHPTQRAETDTQYF
d_gene: TRBD2; abundance: NA; v_gene: TRBV7-2; j_gene: TRBJ2-3; CDR3nt: TGTGCCAGCAGCCCCCCCGGGCGGGAGGGCCTGGATACGCAGTATTTT; CDR3aa: CASSPPGREGLDTQYF
d_gene: NA; abundance: NA; v_gene: TRBV28; j_gene: TRBJ1-2; CDR3nt: TGTGCCAGCAGTTTGGGGGGGGGAACGTTCGTGTCCTACACCTTC; CDR3aa: CASSLGGGTFVSYTF
d_gene: TRBD1; abundance: NA; v_gene: TRBV7-9; j_gene: TRBJ2-3; CDR3nt: TGTGCCAGCAGCTCAAAAGAACAGGGGGCGTATACGCAGTATTTT; CDR3aa: CASSSKEQGAYTQYF
d_gene: NA; abundance: NA; v_gene: TRBV30; j_gene: TRBJ2-6; CDR3nt: TGTGCCTGGCACCACGGGAGCTCTGGGGCCAACGTCCTGACTTTC; CDR3aa: CAWHHGSSGANVLTF
d_gene: TRBD1; abundance: NA; v_gene: TRBV18; j_gene: TRBJ2-5; CDR3nt: TGTGCCAGCTCACCAACCGGGACAGGGGGCACGCAGACCCAGTACTTC; CDR3aa: CASSPTGTGGTQTQYF
d_gene: NA; abundance: NA; v_gene: TRBV6-2/TRBV6-3; j_gene: TRBJ1-1; CDR3nt: TGTGCCAGCAGCCCTGGAGAGAACACTGAAGCTTTCTTT; CDR3aa: CASSPGENTEAFF
d_gene: NA; abundance: NA; v_gene: TRBV5-1; j_gene: TRBJ2-2; CDR3nt: TGCGCCAGCAGCTTGGTGCCAGGGGCGTACACCGGGGAGCTGTTTTTT; CDR3aa: CASSLVPGAYTGELFF
d_gene: NA; abundance: few; v_gene: TRBV6-2/TRBV6-3; j_gene: TRBJ2-5; CDR3nt: TGTGCCAGCAGTCCCCTTAGGACGGCGGCTGGCGAGACCCAGTACTTC; CDR3aa: CASSPLRTAAGETQYF
d_gene: TRBD1; abundance: NA; v_gene: TRBV11-2; j_gene: TRBJ1-5; CDR3nt: TGTGCCAGCAGCTCCGGGACAGGGTCTGGGTCCCAGCATTTT; CDR3aa: CASSSGTGSGSQHF
d_gene: TRBD1; abundance: NA; v_gene: TRBV30; j_gene: TRBJ1-1; CDR3nt: TGTGCCTGGAGTGTACCTCGGACAGGGCTCGGGAAAGCTTTCTTT; CDR3aa: CAWSVPRTGLGKAFF
d_gene: NA; abundance: NA; v_gene: TRBV6-2/TRBV6-3; j_gene: TRBJ2-1; CDR3nt: TGTGCCAGCAGTTACCGTGGCTCCTACAATGAGCAGTTCTTC; CDR3aa: CASSYRGSYNEQFF
d_gene: TRBD2; abundance: NA; v_gene: TRBV4-1; j_gene: TRBJ2-1; CDR3nt: TGCGCCAGCAGCCAAGATAGGACTCCGGGACTAGCGACCTACAATGAGCAGTTCTTC; CDR3aa: CASSQDRTPGLATYNEQFF
d_gene: TRBD2; abundance: NA; v_gene: TRBV9; j_gene: TRBJ2-5; CDR3nt: TGTGCCAGCAGCGTCGGGCTAGCGGGAGGAGAGACCCAGTACTTC; CDR3aa: CASSVGLAGGETQYF
d_gene: NA; abundance: NA; v_gene: TRBV5-6; j_gene: TRBJ1-2; CDR3nt: TGTGCCAGCAGCTTGGGGGGCGGGGTCTATGGCTACACCTTC; CDR3aa: CASSLGGGVYGYTF
d_gene: NA; abundance: NA; v_gene: TRBV14; j_gene: TRBJ1-6; CDR3nt: TGTGCCAGCAGCCAAGATTCCCCCTCCCTCCACTTT; CDR3aa: CASSQDSPSLHF
d_gene: NA; abundance: NA; v_gene: TRBV13; j_gene: TRBJ2-7; CDR3nt: TGTGCCAGCAGCTTAGAGGTGGCAAGGCAGTACTTC; CDR3aa: CASSLEVARQYF
d_gene: TRBD1; abundance: NA; v_gene: TRBV12-5; j_gene: TRBJ2-3; CDR3nt: TGTGCTAGTGGCCGGGGACAGGCCCAATTCACAGATACGCAGTATTTT; CDR3aa: CASGRGQAQFTDTQYF
d_gene: NA; abundance: NA; v_gene: TRBV20-1; j_gene: TRBJ2-3; CDR3nt: TGCAGTGCTAGTGTCGGGGGCGCGGATACGCAGTATTTT; CDR3aa: CSASVGGADTQYF
d_gene: NA; abundance: NA; v_gene: TRBV7-2; j_gene: TRBJ1-1; CDR3nt: TGTGCCAGCAGCTTAGTCAGCCCTGAAGCTTTCTTT; CDR3aa: CASSLVSPEAFF